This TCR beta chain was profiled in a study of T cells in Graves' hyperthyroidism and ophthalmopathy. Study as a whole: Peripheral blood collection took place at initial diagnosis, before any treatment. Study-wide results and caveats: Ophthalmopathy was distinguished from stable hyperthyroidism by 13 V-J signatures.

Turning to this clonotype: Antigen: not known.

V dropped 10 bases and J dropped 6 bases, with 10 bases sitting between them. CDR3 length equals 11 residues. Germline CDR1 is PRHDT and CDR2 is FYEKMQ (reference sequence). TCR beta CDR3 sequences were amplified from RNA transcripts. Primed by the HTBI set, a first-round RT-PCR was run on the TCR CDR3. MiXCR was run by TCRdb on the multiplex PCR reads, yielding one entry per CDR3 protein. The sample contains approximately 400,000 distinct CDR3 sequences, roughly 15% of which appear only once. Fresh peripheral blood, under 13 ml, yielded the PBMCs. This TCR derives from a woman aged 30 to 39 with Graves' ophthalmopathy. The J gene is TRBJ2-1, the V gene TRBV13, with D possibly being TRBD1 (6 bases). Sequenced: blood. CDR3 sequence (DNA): TGTGCCACGGGACAAATCAATGAGCAGTTCTTC. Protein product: CATGQINEQFF.